The 30 T cell receptor beta chains presented below share a single source sample, sequenced in a study of identical twins. TCRdb redid the calling of the 5' RACE reads with MiXCR, one entry per CDR3 protein. The data hold under 300,000 distinct CDR3 sequences, with approximately 8.3% observed a single time. The same specimen was also included in a second study, on yellow fever vaccine responses in identical twins.

The sequenced sample was CD8+ T cells sorted from blood. The source is a woman between 18 and 29 years old in good health.

V is TRBV7-2 and J is TRBJ2-2; 7 bases are shared with TRBD2. V shed 2 bases, J shed 0 bases, and the junction held 6 bases outside the gene matches. Germline V gene lookup returns CDR1 SGHTA and CDR2 FQGNSA. The CDR3 is 17 residues long. Here the CDR3 reads CASSLPRAGANTGELFF. As DNA, the CDR3 is TGTGCCAGCAGCTTACCTCGGGCGGGGGCGAACACCGGGGAGCTGTTTTTT.

There are many counts of this clonotype. This chain uses TRBV9 with TRBJ2-3; D possibly matches TRBD1 or TRBD2 (5 bases each). The germline V and J ends were trimmed by 0 bases and 6 bases, with 17 bases remaining between them. This CDR3 is 16 amino acids long. Germline V lookup: CDR1 SGDLS, CDR2 YYNGEE. The CDR3 region is CASSVVGDEDLDTQYF. The CDR3 DNA reads TGTGCCAGCAGCGTAGTGGGGGATGAGGACTTGGATACGCAGTATTTT.

This chain uses TRBV2 with TRBJ2-3; 10 bases are shared with TRBD2. CDR3 length: 15 residues. Germline trimming cut 5 bases from V and 4 bases from J; bases unmatched to any gene: 6. In germline, CDR1 is SNHLY, CDR2 FYNNEI. The CDR3 loop reads CASSTGTSVADTQYF. DNA of the CDR3: TGTGCCAGCAGTACCGGGACTAGCGTGGCAGATACGCAGTATTTT.

The chain carries TRBV12-3 or TRBV12-4 and TRBJ2-1; D uncertain. The CDR3 totals 13 residues. V was trimmed by 1 base and J by 9 bases, leaving 10 bases between them. The CDR3 DNA follows: TGTGCCAGCAGTTTAGTTGTGGACGGTGAGCAGTTCTTC. It encodes CASSLVVDGEQFF.

This clonotype was seen just once. The chain combines TRBV27 with TRBJ2-1, with 12 bases lining up with TRBD2. V shed 10 bases and J 0 bases; nucleotides not matched to a gene: 25. This CDR3 contains 22 residues. Germline V gives CDR1 MNHEY, CDR2 SMNVEV (reference sequence). The CDR3 region has the DNA TGTGCCACCATTTATTCAGCAAGGGGGACTAGCGGGCCCCTTAGCTCCTACAATGAGCAGTTCTTC. Protein product: CATIYSARGTSGPLSSYNEQFF.

This clonotype has at least ten counts. The chain employs TRBV4-1 and TRBJ2-7; D unresolved. Germline CDR1 MGHRA, CDR2 YSYEKL. The CDR3 contains 13 residues. Between the trimmed V and J ends, which lost 3 bases and 3 bases, there was a span of 9 bases. The CDR3 coding sequence is TGCGCCAGCAGCCACGGATCTGTCTACGAGCAGTACTTC. This codes for CASSHGSVYEQYF.

This clonotype has at least ten counts. CDR3 protein: CASSLTWDLFPNEQFF. The DNA of the CDR3 is TGTGCCAGCAGCTTGACATGGGACCTTTTTCCCAATGAGCAGTTCTTC. The rearrangement uses TRBV12-3 or TRBV12-4 and TRBJ2-1; either TRBD1 or TRBD2 may fit D (5 bases each). Trimming left V 6 bases short and J 6 bases short, with 21 bases between. The CDR3 has 16 residues.

This clonotype was detected ten times or more. One junction end does not reproduce the germline sequence, and a read error may be involved. This chain uses TRBV5-1 with TRBJ2-7, with D unclear. CDR3 length: 11 residues. Per the germline V gene, CDR1 is SGHRS and CDR2 is YFSETQ. CDR3 in amino acids: CASSLSGEWHF. The DNA of the CDR3 is TGCGCCAGCAGCTTGTCAGGAGAATGGCACTTC.

The sample holds many counts of this clonotype. This sequence joins TRBV29-1 and TRBJ1-2; no firm D call. The V and J ends lost 7 bases and 2 bases respectively, with 14 bases between them. This CDR3 comprises 13 residues. CDR1 and CDR2 from the germline V gene are SQVTM and ANQGSEA. DNA for the CDR3: TGCAGCGCCCCAGTGGACGGAAACTATGGCTACACCTTC. Amino acid sequence: CSAPVDGNYGYTF.

This chain joins TRBV4-1 and TRBJ2-7; 8 bases fit TRBD1. Germline assignment: CDR1 MGHRA and CDR2 YSYEKL. The CDR3 sequence is 16 residues long. The trim removed 3 bases at V and 1 base at J, leaving 8 bases unmatched. Written as DNA, the CDR3 is TGCGCCAGCAGCCATAGGGCAGGGGGCCTTTCCTACGAGCAGTACTTC. Its protein is CASSHRAGGLSYEQYF.

The J gene is TRBJ2-7, the V gene TRBV7-9; D may correspond to TRBD1 or TRBD2 (5 bases each). This CDR3 has 15 amino acids. V was cut by 5 bases and J by 6 bases, with 20 bases left in between. Germline V CDR1 and CDR2: SEHNR, FQNEAQ (reference sequence). Here the CDR3 reads CASSPPGTPLLEQYF. In DNA form, the CDR3 reads TGTGCCAGCAGCCCCCCCGGGACGCCCCTTCTCGAGCAGTACTTC.

This chain uses TRBV28 with TRBJ2-7, with D unresolved. V lost 2 bases, J lost 2 bases, and 10 bases lay in between. The germline V gene has CDR1 MDHEN and CDR2 SYDVKM. This CDR3 spans 14 amino acids. The DNA of the CDR3 is TGTGCCAGCAGTTTAAGGCGGAAGACCTACGAGCAGTACTTC. It codes for CASSLRRKTYEQYF.

The chain is built from TRBV11-2 and TRBJ2-1, with 12 bases that match TRBD2. The V gene's germline CDR1 is SGHAT and CDR2 FQNNGV. The CDR3 is made up of 19 amino acids. V dropped 3 bases and J dropped 7; count of bases not matched to a gene: 16. The CDR3 bases are TGTGCCAGCAGCTTGAAACTAGCGGGAGGATTCTTGGGGGCTAATGAGCAGTTCTTC. This codes for CASSLKLAGGFLGANEQFF.

This clonotype occurred many times. The chain combines TRBV11-2 with TRBJ2-7, with 7 bases that match TRBD1. The V segment lost 4 bases and the J segment 5 bases; nucleotides outside the gene matches: 8. Germline V CDR1 and CDR2: SGHAT, FQNNGV. This CDR3 comprises 14 residues. The CDR3 here is CASSSYRDRDEQYF. The CDR3 coding sequence is TGTGCCAGCAGCTCTTACCGGGACAGAGACGAGCAGTACTTC.

In its sample, this clonotype was seen many times. V is TRBV15 and J is TRBJ2-7; 11 nucleotides align to TRBD1. Germline CDR1 is LNHNV and CDR2 is YYDKDF (reference sequence). V lost 4 bases, J lost 5 bases, and 4 bases stayed unmatched. CDR3 length equals 14 residues. Written as DNA, the CDR3 is TGTGCCACCAGCACCGGACAGGGGGCTCACGAGCAGTACTTC. Its translation is CATSTGQGAHEQYF.

This clonotype turned up a few times. The chain combines TRBV6-5 with TRBJ2-7; D call uncertain. The CDR3 is 12 residues long. Germline loops: CDR1 MNHEY, CDR2 SVGAGI. Trimming shortened V by 0 bases and J by 5 bases, and 5 bases separated the two germline ends. The CDR3 DNA reads as TGTGCCAGCAGTTACTCTGGACACGAGCAGTACTTC. It codes for CASSYSGHEQYF.

The sample holds many counts of this clonotype. The V gene is TRBV12-3 or TRBV12-4, the J gene TRBJ2-5; D possibly corresponds to TRBD1 (6 bases). This CDR3 contains 15 residues. V lost 4 bases to trimming and J lost 2 bases, with 14 bases between them. CDR3 protein: CASSWRTERQETQYF. Here the CDR3 DNA reads TGTGCCAGCAGTTGGCGGACAGAACGACAAGAGACCCAGTACTTC.

This clonotype has at least ten counts. The chain is built from TRBV4-1 and TRBJ2-2, with D perhaps TRBD2 (6 bases). The V end lost 1 base, the J end lost 1 base, and 10 bases lay between the germline ends. The germline V gene encodes CDR1 MGHRA and CDR2 YSYEKL. The CDR3 length is 16 residues. The CDR3 DNA reads as TGCGCCAGCAGCCAAGGGTTGGGACTGAACACCGGGGAGCTGTTTTTT. Translated, it gives CASSQGLGLNTGELFF.

In this sample, this clonotype turned up many times. The gene calls are TRBV29-1 and TRBJ2-5; 8 bases match TRBD1. CDR1 and CDR2 (germline): SQVTM, ANQGSEA. The V and J ends lost 4 bases and 4 bases, in that order; junction bases with no gene match: 11. This CDR3 has 15 amino acids. CDR3 nucleotide sequence: TGCAGCGTTGTGGGGTCGGACAGGGATGGAGAGACCCAGTACTTC. It specifies CSVVGSDRDGETQYF.

The table lists this clonotype with many counts. The gene calls are TRBV27 and TRBJ2-5, with D perhaps matching TRBD1 (6 bases). The CDR3 is 14 residues long. Trimming took off 6 bases at V and 5 bases at J, with 16 bases between the two ends. Germline CDR1 MNHEY, CDR2 SMNVEV (reference sequence). The CDR3 DNA sequence: TGTGCCAGCAGCAAACAGGGCCCCTTTGAGACCCAGTACTTC. Translation: CASSKQGPFETQYF.

Written as DNA, the CDR3 is TGCAGTGCTAGAGATATACAGACAGGACTTAACTATGGCTACACCTTC. Translation: CSARDIQTGLNYGYTF. The rearrangement links TRBV20-1 to TRBJ1-2, with D maybe TRBD1 (6 bases). This CDR3 has 16 amino acids. The V end was cut by 0 bases, the J end by 1 base, with 15 bases between. Germline assignment: CDR1 DFQATT and CDR2 SNEGSKA (reference sequence).

This clonotype occurred a few times. V is TRBV12-3 or TRBV12-4 and J is TRBJ2-1, with 8 bases identical to TRBD2. The CDR3 covers 16 residues. With 0 bases clipped from V and 4 bases from J, the junction kept 5 bases outside the gene matches. Here the CDR3 DNA reads TGTGCCAGCAGTTTAGCCGGGACTAGTCTTTACAATGAGCAGTTCTTC. Amino acids: CASSLAGTSLYNEQFF.

The CDR3 is CASSWQANTGELFF. The CDR3 DNA follows: TGTGCCAGCAGCTGGCAGGCCAACACCGGGGAGCTGTTTTTT. The rearrangement joins TRBV6-1 to TRBJ2-2; D is unresolved. Germline CDR1 reads MNHNS; CDR2 reads SASEGT. V lost 6 bases, J lost 2 bases, and 10 bases lay in between. The CDR3 is 14 residues long.

This clonotype was picked up many times. The chain is built from TRBV29-1 and TRBJ1-1, with TRBD1 as a possible D gene (5 bases). Trimming cost V 3 bases and J 6 bases, with 17 bases left between them. Germline loops: CDR1 SQVTM, CDR2 ANQGSEA. There are 14 residues in the CDR3. CDR3 nucleotides: TGCAGCGTTGATAGAGGGTTCGGGGACCCTGAAGCTTTCTTT. Translation gives CSVDRGFGDPEAFF. Complete variable domain (other parts from reference TRBV29-1 and TRBJ1-1): SAVISQKPSRDICQRGTSLTIQCQVDSQVTMMFWYRQQPGQSLTLIATANQGSEATYESGFVIDKFPISRPNLTFSTLTVSNMSPEDSSIYLCSVDRGFGDPEAFFGQGTRLTVV.

This clonotype occurred many times. This chain connects TRBV7-9 to TRBJ2-7; a weak D match, TRBD1 (6 bases). Deletions cut 5 bases from V and 3 bases from J, with 17 bases between. Germline CDR1 SEHNR, CDR2 FQNEAQ (reference sequence). This CDR3 has 15 amino acids. In DNA form, the CDR3 reads TGTGCCAGCAGCCCCCCCGGGACACCCCTCTACGAGCAGTACTTC. It encodes CASSPPGTPLYEQYF.

The chain couples TRBV7-2 to TRBJ2-1, with TRBD2 matching over 8 bases. CDR1 is SGHTA, CDR2 FQGNSA, per germline. Unmatched junction bases numbered 2, after V lost 1 base and J lost 0 bases. CDR3 length: 16 amino acids. CDR3 region: CASSLGGTSSYNEQFF. Here the CDR3 DNA reads TGTGCCAGCAGCTTAGGGGGGACTAGCTCCTACAATGAGCAGTTCTTC.

This chain joins TRBV4-3 and TRBJ1-6; D uncertain. This CDR3 is built from 15 residues. The ends were cut back, 0 bases at V and 8 bases at J, with 11 bases in the middle. Germline V lookup: CDR1 LGHNA, CDR2 YSLEER. CDR3 sequence: CASSQDNIIYSPLHF. The CDR3 nucleotides are TGCGCCAGCAGCCAAGACAATATCATTTATTCACCCCTCCACTTT.

This rearrangement joins TRBV20-1 to TRBJ2-7, with D tentatively TRBD2 (6 bases). The CDR3 is 14 amino acids. Germline lookup yields CDR1 DFQATT and CDR2 SNEGSKA (reference sequence). Between the trimmed V and J ends, which lost 0 bases and 7 bases, there was a span of 16 bases. In DNA, the CDR3 is TGCAGTGCTAGAGACCCGGAGGGGAAGAATGAGCAGTACTTC. As protein: CSARDPEGKNEQYF.

This clonotype was counted between two and nine times. The V call is TRBV14, the J call TRBJ2-7, with a possible D match to TRBD1 (7 bases). Germline-derived CDR1 and CDR2 are SGHDN and FVKESK. The length of the CDR3 is 14 residues. Trimming shortened V by 2 bases and J by 6 bases, and 14 bases separated the two germline ends. The CDR3 protein is CASSQYGQEGEQYF. As DNA, the CDR3 is TGTGCCAGCAGCCAATATGGACAGGAGGGCGAGCAGTACTTC.

The sample holds many counts of this clonotype. J is TRBJ2-2 and V is TRBV4-3; TRBD2 might be the D (5 bases). Germline loops: CDR1 LGHNA, CDR2 YSLEER. The CDR3 loop spans 16 amino acids. With 1 base removed from V and 1 base from J, the gap between germline ends came to 10 bases. As DNA, the CDR3 is TGCGCCAGCAGCCAAGTGAGGGAGCGGAACACCGGGGAGCTGTTTTTT. Its protein is CASSQVRERNTGELFF.